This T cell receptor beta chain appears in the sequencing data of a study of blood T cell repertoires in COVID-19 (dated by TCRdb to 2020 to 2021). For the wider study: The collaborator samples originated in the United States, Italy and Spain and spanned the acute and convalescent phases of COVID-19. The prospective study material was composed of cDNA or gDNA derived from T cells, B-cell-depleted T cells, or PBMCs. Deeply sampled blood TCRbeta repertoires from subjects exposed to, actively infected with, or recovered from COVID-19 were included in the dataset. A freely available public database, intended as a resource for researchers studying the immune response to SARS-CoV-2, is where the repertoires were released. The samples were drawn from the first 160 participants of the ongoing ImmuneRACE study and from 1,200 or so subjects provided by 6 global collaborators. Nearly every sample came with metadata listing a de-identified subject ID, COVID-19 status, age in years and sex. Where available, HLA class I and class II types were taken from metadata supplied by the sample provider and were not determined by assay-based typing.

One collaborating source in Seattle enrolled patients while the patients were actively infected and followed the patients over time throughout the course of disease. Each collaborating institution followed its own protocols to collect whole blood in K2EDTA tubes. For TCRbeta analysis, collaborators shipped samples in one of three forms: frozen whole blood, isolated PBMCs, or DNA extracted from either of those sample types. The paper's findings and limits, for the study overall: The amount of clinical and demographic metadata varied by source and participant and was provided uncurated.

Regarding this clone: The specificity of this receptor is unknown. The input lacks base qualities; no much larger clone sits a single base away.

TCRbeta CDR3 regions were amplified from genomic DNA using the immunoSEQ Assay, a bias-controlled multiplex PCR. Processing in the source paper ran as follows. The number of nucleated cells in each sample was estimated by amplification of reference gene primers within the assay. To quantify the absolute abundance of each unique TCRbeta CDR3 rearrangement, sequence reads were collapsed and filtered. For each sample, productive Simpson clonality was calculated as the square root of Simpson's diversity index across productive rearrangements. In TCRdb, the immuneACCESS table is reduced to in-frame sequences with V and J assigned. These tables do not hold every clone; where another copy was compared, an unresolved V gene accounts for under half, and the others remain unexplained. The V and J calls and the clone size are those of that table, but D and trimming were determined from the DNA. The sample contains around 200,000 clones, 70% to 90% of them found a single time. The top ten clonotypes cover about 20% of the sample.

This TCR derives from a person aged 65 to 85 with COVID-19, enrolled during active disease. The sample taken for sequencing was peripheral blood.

The CDR3 sequence is CASSQDRTGGIDTQYF. The nucleotide sequence reads TGTGCCAGCAGCCAAGACCGAACAGGGGGGATTGATACGCAGTATTTT. The rearranged segments are TRBV3-1 (or the pseudogene TRBV3-2) and TRBJ2-3, with 8 bases in between that match TRBD1. The germline V gene (reference sequence) provides CDR1 LGHDT and CDR2 YNNKEL. Spanning cysteine to phenylalanine, the CDR3 consists of 16 amino acids. Left in the record is the CDR3 DNA by itself, 48 bases read in frame from the first base. V ends up 0 bases short and J 6 bases short, with an unmatched junction base count of 8.